This T cell receptor beta chain derives from a study of T-cell reconstitution after alpha-beta-depleted transplantation in children. Molecular barcoding with unique molecular identifiers was used for the TCRbeta library. MiXCR, applied by TCRdb to the PCR reads, yields one record per CDR3 protein. The sample shows about 110,000 distinct CDR3 sequences, about a tenth of them seen only once. Between the trimmed V and J ends, which lost 6 bases and 2 bases, there was a span of 17 bases. Germline-derived CDR1 and CDR2 are LNHDA and SQIVND (reference sequence). The length of the CDR3 is 15 residues. The receptor was derived from a human donor who donated a stem cell graft to a child with acute lymphoblastic leukemia. The genes are TRBV19 and TRBJ2-7; possibly TRBD1 or TRBD2 for D (6 bases each). Specimen: PBMCs from the stem cell graft donor, collected from the stem cell graft. The DNA for the CDR3 is TGTGCCAGTAGAAACCCGGGGGCACTTACCTACGAGCAGTACTTC. As protein: CASRNPGALTYEQYF. Variable domain in full (rest from reference TRBV19 and TRBJ2-7): DGGITQSPKYLFRKEGQNVTLSCEQNLNHDAMYWYRQDPGQGLRLIYYSQIVNDFQKGDIAEGYSVSREKKESFPLTVTSAQKNPTAFYLCASRNPGALTYEQYFGPGTRLTVT.